A single T cell receptor (beta chain) is shown here with its context. What it binds is unknown. Between the trimmed V and J ends, which lost 4 bases and 4 bases, there was a span of 14 bases. CDR1 SGDLS and CDR2 YYNGEE come from the germline V gene. This CDR3 has 14 amino acids. This sample was included in a study of T cell clonotyping in hematopoietic cell transplantation. Study-wide results and caveats: Few recipient clonotypes overlapped donors; over 95% were de novo at given depth. Recipient TCR diversity dropped after transplant; expanded clonotypes rose from day 30 to 180.

Data came from immunoSEQ multiplex PCR; TCRdb stores just in-frame clones and leaves some out. The data hold 55,000 to 70,000 clones, with around 94% observed a single time. The TCR comes from a man aged 50-59 years in good health. Some clones in this sample may be carry-over from other donors' samples. Sequences were obtained from peripheral blood mononuclear cells. The chain carries TRBV9 and TRBJ1-2, with a possible D match to TRBD1 (6 bases). The CDR3: CASSPSTGSYGYTF. The CDR3 DNA reads as TGTGCCAGCAGCCCCTCGACAGGTTCCTATGGCTACACCTTC.